The T cell receptor beta chain described here comes from a study of cytomegalovirus exposure and HLA in healthy donors. Study conclusions and caveats: In a later analysis, V- and J-gene trimming of beta chains associated with a DCLRE1C missense variant, replicated independently. When the data were analyzed later, several of the most significant clusters appeared to be linked to common viral pathogens. In an earlier analysis, in 587 donors, most V segments appeared productive either ~90% or ~30% of the time.

Germline CDR1 is MNHEY and CDR2 is SVGAGI. The ends lost 3 bases at V and 5 bases at J; junction bases unmatched: 6. This CDR3 is 14 amino acids long. As regards this clone: Its target is not known.

It was with 60 Vbeta and 13 Jbeta primers that the PCR ran. Sequenced by immunoSEQ multiplex PCR; TCRdb stores in-frame clones only, minus some. The table includes more than 120,000 clones, 75% to 90% detected once. V is TRBV6-5 and J is TRBJ2-7; 8 bases fit TRBD1. The clonotype originates from a woman in her 30s in good health and CMV-seronegative. Sequencing used PBMCs. The CDR3 spells CASSYRQGNNEQYF. Here the CDR3 DNA reads TGTGCCAGCAGTTATCGACAGGGGAACAACGAGCAGTACTTC.